This paragraph reports one TCR beta chain. CDR3 size: 20 residues. J lost 0 bases, V lost 1 base, and 13 bases had no gene match. Germline loops: CDR1 LGHNA, CDR2 YSLEER. The data were obtained in a study of identical twins. A single record per CDR3 protein comes from TCRdb applying MiXCR to the 5' RACE reads. The sample yields about 520,000 distinct CDR3 sequences, under 25% seen once. Another study also made use of these data, one on T cells expressing NK-cell markers.

V usage is TRBV4-3 and J usage is TRBJ2-2; 8 bases are shared with TRBD2. Source material: CD4+ T cells sorted from blood. The receptor's source is a woman in her late teens or twenties in good health. Written as DNA, the CDR3 is TGCGCCAGCAGCCAAGGGGCTAGCGGGTATATAACCCCGAACACCGGGGAGCTGTTTTTT. It is translated as CASSQGASGYITPNTGELFF.